This passage covers 15 T cell receptor beta chains from one sample sequenced in a study of T cells in Graves' hyperthyroidism and ophthalmopathy. There were TCR beta CDR3 regions amplified from RNA transcripts. The TCR CDR3 was amplified in a first-round RT-PCR using the HTBI primer set. TCRdb reanalysed the multiplex PCR reads using MiXCR and keeps one entry per CDR3 protein. The sample holds 550,000 to 700,000 distinct CDR3 sequences, 46% seen once. The sample comprised peripheral blood or thyroid tissue (not recorded which). The receptors shown here come from an adult woman with Graves' disease, either hyperthyroidism or ophthalmopathy (not recorded which).

Only a few counts were recorded for this clonotype. This chain connects TRBV28 to TRBJ2-7; 7 nucleotides agree with TRBD2. Germline loops: CDR1 MDHEN, CDR2 SYDVKM. The CDR3 loop spans 16 amino acids. The ends lost 2 bases at V and 0 bases at J; junction bases unmatched: 7. CDR3 in DNA: TGTGCCAGCAGTTTACCGACTAGCTCCTTCTCCTACGAGCAGTACTTC. Amino acid sequence: CASSLPTSSFSYEQYF. Full variable domain (rest looked up from reference TRBV28 and TRBJ2-7): DVKVTQSSRYLVKRTGEKVFLECVQDMDHENMFWYRQDPGLGLRLIYFSYDVKMKEKGDIPEGYSVSREKKERFSLILESASTNQTSMYLCASSLPTSSFSYEQYFGPGTRLTVT.

The V gene is TRBV2, the J gene TRBJ1-4; 9 bases are shared with TRBD1. Trimming took 4 bases from V and 3 from J; bases not matched to a gene: 9. This CDR3 spans 17 amino acids. Looked up from germline, CDR1 is SNHLY and CDR2 is FYNNEI. The CDR3, as DNA: TGTGCCAGCAGTGCCGACAGGGGGAAGTCGGCTAATGAAAAACTGTTTTTT. This gives the protein CASSADRGKSANEKLFF.

The chain joins TRBV2 to TRBJ2-7; TRBD1 matches at 9 bases. The germline V gene encodes CDR1 SNHLY and CDR2 FYNNEI. Trimming at V came to 3 bases and at J to 5 bases, leaving 11 bases not matched to a gene. This CDR3 spans 16 amino acids. CDR3 sequence: CASSEYPSGQGNEQYF. The CDR3, as DNA: TGTGCCAGCAGTGAGTACCCCTCGGGACAGGGTAACGAGCAGTACTTC.

In regard to this clonotype: The final CDR3 position lacks the conserved phenylalanine or tryptophan, pointing to a likely read error. It is unclear where the CDR3 begins or ends on the DNA, so no DNA is shown, and the CDR3 is as TCRdb lists it. This chain connects TRBV10-3 to TRBJ2-7; the D call of TRBD2 is as the table states it, not checked on the DNA. From its first to its last residue, the CDR3 has 12 amino acids. Germline V gene lookup returns CDR1 ENHRY and CDR2 SYGVKD. The CDR3 sequence is CAISESISGVWL.

This clonotype has only one observation. The chain combines TRBV10-3 with TRBJ2-2; D not resolved. V was cut by 2 bases and J by 0 bases, with 10 bases left in between. Germline lookup yields CDR1 ENHRY and CDR2 SYGVKD. The CDR3 extends over 16 amino acids. This chain's CDR3 is CAISEVVGTNTGELFF. CDR3 nucleotide sequence: TGTGCCATCAGTGAGGTTGTGGGGACGAACACCGGGGAGCTGTTTTTT.

This clonotype was found a few times. A much larger clonotype is one base distant, so this may be a read error. V is TRBV19 and J is TRBJ2-7; D uncertain. This CDR3 contains 14 residues. Looked up from germline, CDR1 is LNHDA and CDR2 is SQIVND (reference sequence). CDR3 region: CASAKARPSGEQCF. CDR3 coding DNA: TGTGCCAGTGCCAAGGCACGTCCCTCGGGCGAGCAGTGCTTC.

The chain combines TRBV7-2 with TRBJ1-5; D possibly corresponds to TRBD1 (5 bases). The CDR3 contains 15 residues. Germline V gene lookup returns CDR1 SGHTA and CDR2 FQGNSA. V lost 5 bases, J lost 6 bases, and 17 bases lay in between. CDR3 in DNA: TGTGCCAGCAGCAAAGGGACCGTTGTTGGTCAGCCCCAGCATTTT. This codes for CASSKGTVVGQPQHF.

The V gene is TRBV9, the J gene TRBJ1-2, with D maybe TRBD1 (5 bases). This CDR3 spans 14 amino acids. The V end was cut by 3 bases, the J end by 8 bases, with 17 bases between. CDR1 and CDR2 (germline): SGDLS, YYNGEE. CDR3 nucleotide sequence: TGTGCCAGCAGCGGATCCCGGGACGAAGCCGGCTACACCTTC. It translates to CASSGSRDEAGYTF.

The CDR3, as DNA: TGTGCCAGCAGCCCATTCGGACTATTCTCGGTCGAGCAGTACTTC. Translated: CASSPFGLFSVEQYF. The chain links TRBV11-2 to TRBJ2-7, with D maybe TRBD2 (6 bases). In germline, CDR1 is SGHAT, CDR2 FQNNGV. The CDR3 sequence is 15 residues long. Between the trimmed V and J ends, which lost 5 bases and 6 bases, there was a span of 20 bases.

This sequence joins TRBV7-8 and TRBJ1-1; D is possibly TRBD1 (6 bases). This CDR3 spans 14 amino acids. Germline V CDR1 and CDR2: SGHVS, FQNEAQ. Trimming took 5 bases from V and 10 from J, leaving 20 bases between them. CDR3 nucleotide sequence: TGTGCCAGCAGCCTGGGACAACAATTAGGCGGAGCTTTCTTT. Protein: CASSLGQQLGGAFF.

The chain couples TRBV19 to TRBJ2-1; 8 nucleotides agree with TRBD2. The CDR3 has 14 amino acids. The V segment lost 6 bases and the J segment 12 bases; nucleotides outside the gene matches: 13. Germline CDR1 is LNHDA and CDR2 is SQIVND (reference sequence). As DNA, the CDR3 is TGTGCCAGTAGCCTACGGGGGGGGCAATTAGGGCAGTTCTTC. Its translation is CASSLRGGQLGQFF.

This clonotype occurred many times. A junction end diverges from the germline sequence, so it may reflect a read error. The rearrangement links TRBV2 to TRBJ2-3; TRBD1 matches 9 bases. Germline V gene lookup returns CDR1 SNHLY and CDR2 FYNNEI. The CDR3 spans 13 residues. The chain's CDR3 is CTSQGQGPDTQYF. In DNA form, the CDR3 reads TGTACCAGCCAGGGACAGGGTCCCGATACGCAGTATTTT.

In DNA, the CDR3 is TGTGCCAGCAGTCCTGACAGGACAGAGTTCTCTGGGGCCAACGTCCTGACTTTC. Its protein product is CASSPDRTEFSGANVLTF. The rearrangement links TRBV7-9 to TRBJ2-6; maybe TRBD1 (6 bases). With 6 bases removed from V and 0 bases from J, the gap between germline ends came to 18 bases. Germline-derived CDR1 and CDR2 are SEHNR and FQNEAQ (reference sequence). The CDR3 covers 18 residues.

The rearrangement joins TRBV20-1 to TRBJ2-5; D is unresolved. The last part of the DNA fits TRBJ2-7 better; the J call may be wrong. CDR1 and CDR2 from the germline V gene are DFQATT and SNEGSKA (reference sequence). The CDR3 is made up of 14 amino acids. CDR3 sequence (DNA): TGCAGTGCTAGGGGCCAGGAGACATCCTACGAGCAGTACTTC. Protein sequence: CSARGQETSYEQYF.

The chain joins TRBV29-1 to TRBJ2-7; the D gene could be TRBD1 or TRBD2 (5 bases each). Germline assignment: CDR1 SQVTM and CDR2 ANQGSEA. The CDR3 sequence is 12 residues long. Between the trimmed V and J ends, which lost 2 bases and 3 bases, there was a span of 8 bases. DNA for the CDR3: TGCAGCGTTGAAAGGGACGGCTACGAGCAGTACTTC. Translation gives CSVERDGYEQYF.